The entry below gives a single TCR beta chain sequence along with its context. This clonotype was seen ten or more times. This receptor's antigen is unknown. No per-base quality is available; no much larger clone lies one base away. The data are from a study of regulatory T cells in long-lasting Graves disease (dated by TCRdb to about 2021). General notes on the study: In the newly diagnosed Graves' disease group, patients had been taking antithyroid drugs for less than 3 months. A total of about 35 samples underwent TCR sequencing, from around 13 patients with persistent Graves' disease and approximately 20 patients with newly diagnosed Graves' disease. The study was registered as a clinical trial and conducted in China. Persistent Graves' disease patients were compared with newly diagnosed Graves' disease patients by peripheral blood TCR sequencing and RNA sequencing. Summary of the overall study and its limitations: Lower TCR Shannon entropy and fewer highly expanded clones were observed in persistent Graves' disease patients than in newly diagnosed patients, which suggested clonal expansion. Persistent disease showed preferential use of TRBV28, TRBJ1-2 and TRBJ2-5, whereas newly diagnosed disease favored TRBV20-1 and TRBJ2-1. The small sample size was acknowledged by the authors as a limitation that may reduce accuracy. A larger number of public clonotypes was shared among persistent patients (approximately 3,000) than among newly diagnosed patients (around 970). Only peripheral blood was studied, because thyroid tissue, the primary lesion, was inaccessible. Sequencing and analysis were restricted to the TCR beta chain.

CDR1 SGHNT and CDR2 YYREEE are derived from the germline V gene (reference sequence). Its CDR3 holds 17 amino acids, cysteine through phenylalanine. The CDR3 DNA has 51 bases and is translated from base 1. The junction carries 21 bases between V and J, which are trimmed by 3 bases and 4 bases respectively. The time point label here, explained by the study, means: newly diagnosed GD, antithyroid drugs for less than 3 months. RNA was extracted from PBMCs in TRIzol for both TCR sequencing and RNA sequencing. Graves' disease was diagnosed according to American Thyroid Association guidelines. The patients came from an endocrinology department in Xi'an, China. From each patient, approximately 10 milliliters of peripheral blood was collected into an EDTA anticoagulant tube. Ficoll Paque Plus density gradient separation was used to isolate PBMCs, and no further T cell sorting was performed. An Agilent 2100 Bioanalyzer and agarose gel were used to assess RNA quality, and a NanoDrop 2000 was used to measure RNA concentration.

Library generation was performed with multiplex PCR. Sequencing was performed on an Illumina HiSeq 4000. CDR3 regions were amplified by Arm-PCR with iRepertoire HTBI primers to construct TCR beta libraries. Gel purification was performed on PCR products prior to sequencing. The original methods were these. Across samples, fewer than 70 TRBV and roughly 13 TRBJ segments were identified and used for gene usage analysis of CDR3 amino acid clonotypes. COPE and FqMerger were used to merge filtered high-quality paired reads into contigs. BLAST was used to align contigs to the IMGT TRBV, TRBD and TRBJ reference genes, and CDR3 was defined following IMGT. Highly expanded clones were defined as clonotypes with a frequency above 0.1%. Shannon entropy was used to measure repertoire diversity, and the Gini coefficient was used to measure V-J evenness. A clonotype found in more than one individual was treated as public. TCRdb reprocessed the public reads (quality trimming at Q25 with fastp, clone calling with MiXCR) and kept in-frame beta chains. Rows with one shared CDR3 protein collapse into an entry with the most common genes and DNA. For this entry, the V and J calls and clone size follow TCRdb and not the study's own pipeline. Recorded for this sample are approximately 440,000 distinct CDR3 sequences; about a sixth of them occurred a single time. Over 9% of the sample comes from the top ten.

A further study also used this sample, focusing on T cells in Graves' hyperthyroidism and ophthalmopathy. That second report states: A patient counted as having stable Graves' hyperthyroidism if no progression to ophthalmopathy occurred over 18 months of follow-up. The hyperthyroidism patients were between 18 and 65 years old and newly diagnosed, with a disease duration of less than 2 months. The study excluded patients with uncontrolled infections, other autoimmune diseases, pregnancy or lactation. Diagnoses were based on clinical symptoms, serum thyroxine and TRAb, thyroid ultrasound and orbital computed tomography. The TCR CDR3 was subjected to a first round of RT-PCR using the HTBI primer set and the Qiagen OneStep RT-PCR kit. Most expanded thyroid clonotypes (frequency above 0.001) were also found in blood, which suggests that blood repertoires may mirror thyroid immune responses. A model built on a 13 V-J signature distinguished ophthalmopathy from stable hyperthyroidism, reaching 85% to 90% sensitivity and about 81% specificity in cross-validation and 80%/75% in testing. In validation, progression to ophthalmopathy was predicted by the model with 70.59% sensitivity and 72.22% specificity, a median of approximately 6.5 months before onset. TCR V-J signatures able to tell the groups apart were searched for in a discovery cohort of 90 to 100 patients, of whom more than 40 had Graves' ophthalmopathy and about 60 had stable Graves' hyperthyroidism. Whether ophthalmopathy could be predicted prospectively was tested in an independent validation cohort made up of roughly 19 hyperthyroidism patients plus 17 patients who later progressed to ophthalmopathy. The 95 to 100 discovery patients were divided at random into training and test sets in a 7:3 ratio. The study also compared thyroid tissue and blood T-cell repertoires from five or six Graves' hyperthyroidism patients. After sampling, hyperthyroidism patients received methimazole starting at 30 mg daily, and ophthalmopathy patients received high-dose intravenous methylprednisolone. The libraries were constructed in a second round of multiplex PCR and then size-selected and purified. Paired-end sequencing of the libraries was performed with 100 bp reads on an Illumina HiSeq2000. SOAPnuke was used to process the raw data, with reads discarded if the reads contained adapters or uncalled bases, had a mean Phred below 15, or lacked an exact constant-primer or identifier match. High-quality paired reads were merged using COPE v1.2.5, and each unique nucleotide sequence was defined as a clonotype. MiTCR v1.1 was used to align the clonotypes against IMGT TRBV, TRBD and TRBJ reference segments. The analysis included only V-J combinations with a frequency above 0.0001, which together covered approximately 99% of the repertoires. The TCS score was defined as the ratio of F50 (clonal expansion) to E x V (chaos), calculated using BLOSUM62-based TCRdist between CDR3 peptides within each V-J. Welch's t-statistics and random forest reduced 450 to 600 V-J features to roughly 13, which were used in a naive Bayes classifier (R e1071). Sample size was not statistically predetermined, and blinding of investigators to group allocation was not performed. The paper reports TCR Vbeta CDR3 sequencing of roughly 140 peripheral blood samples: over 40 ophthalmopathy, roughly 74 hyperthyroidism and about 17 progressor patients.

The sequence links TRBV5-4 to TRBJ2-3, and perhaps TRBD1 as D gene, on 7 matching bases. This sequence originates from a middle-aged man with Graves disease. Donor details come from another sample of the same person, matched by shared clones. The specimen comprised peripheral blood mononuclear cells (PBMCs), sampled at new diagnosis, from a patient treated with antithyroid drugs. The encoded CDR3 is CASSSNGGGPRSDTQYF. The DNA reads TGTGCCAGCAGCTCTAACGGAGGGGGCCCGCGTTCAGATACGCAGTATTTT. The CDR3 plus the reference TRBV5-4 and TRBJ2-3 genes for the other parts give the full variable domain: ETGVTQSPTHLIKTRGQQVTLRCSSQSGHNTVSWYQQALGQGPQFIFQYYREEENGRGNFPPRFSGLQFPNYSSELNVNALELDDSALYLCASSSNGGGPRSDTQYFGPGTRLTVL.